The next 31 T cell receptor beta chains were all read from a single sample in a study of OX40 agonist ivuxolimab in advanced cancers. Measured with immunoSEQ multiplex PCR; TCRdb has only the in-frame clones, and not every one. The sample carries some 79,000 clones, about nine tenths recorded once. Specimen: CD4+ or CD8+ T cells sorted from blood, collected in a trial of the OX40 agonist ivuxolimab. The receptor source for this set is an adult with an advanced solid tumor such as melanoma, head and neck, liver or kidney cancer.

The chain couples TRBV11-3 to TRBJ2-6; D not certain. Germline lookup yields CDR1 SGHNT and CDR2 YENEEA. V was cut by 7 bases and J by 0 bases, with 7 bases left in between. The CDR3 extends over 14 amino acids. The CDR3 bases are TGTGCCAGCACGCAGGACTCTGGGGCCAACGTCCTGACTTTC. Amino acids: CASTQDSGANVLTF.

The V gene is TRBV28, the J gene TRBJ2-1, with 8 positions matching TRBD2. Trimming cost V 5 bases and J 4 bases; bases outside gene matches: 7. Germline CDR1 is MDHEN and CDR2 is SYDVKM. The CDR3 length is 15 residues. The CDR3 nucleotides read TGTGCCAGCAGTGTAGATAGCGGGGAATACAATGAGCAGTTCTTC. This codes for CASSVDSGEYNEQFF.

The V call is TRBV10-3, the J call TRBJ2-3; D tentatively fits TRBD1 or TRBD2 (5 bases each). CDR3 length equals 14 residues. Germline CDR1 and CDR2: ENHRY and SYGVKD. Trimming shortened V by 4 bases and J by 5 bases, and 13 bases separated the two germline ends. The CDR3 sequence is CAISVLSGRDTQYF. CDR3 bases: TGTGCCATCAGTGTTCTCTCAGGGAGAGATACGCAGTATTTT.

This clone was seen just once. J is TRBJ2-3 and V is TRBV5-1; 7 nucleotides line up with TRBD2. V gave up 7 bases and J gave up 2 bases; unmatched junction bases: 7. The CDR3 contains 14 residues. Germline-derived CDR1 and CDR2 are SGHRS and YFSETQ. DNA of the CDR3: TGCGCCAGCGGAAAGCGGGACTTCACAGATACGCAGTATTTT. Amino acids: CASGKRDFTDTQYF.

The J gene is TRBJ1-3, the V gene TRBV27; 8 bases agree with TRBD1. J gave up 2 bases and V 2 bases, and 2 bases lay outside the gene matches. CDR1 MNHEY and CDR2 SMNVEV come from the germline V gene (reference sequence). This CDR3 comprises 15 residues. CDR3 sequence (DNA): TGTGCCAGCAGTTTAACAGGGGGTACTGGAAACACCATATATTTT. Translating gives CASSLTGGTGNTIYF.

The V and J genes are TRBV6-1 and TRBJ1-6, with D unclear. CDR3 length equals 12 residues. The germline gives CDR1 MNHNS, CDR2 SASEGT. V was trimmed by 7 bases and J by 0 bases, leaving 1 base between them. CDR3 nucleotide sequence: TGTGCCAGCATCTCCTATAATTCACCCCTCCACTTT. Translating it yields CASISYNSPLHF.

The rearrangement uses TRBV9 and TRBJ2-1; 8 nucleotides line up with TRBD2. The CDR3 length is 14 residues. The V and J ends lost 4 bases and 4 bases, in that order; junction bases with no gene match: 4. CDR1 is SGDLS and CDR2 is YYNGEE in the germline V gene. The CDR3 sequence: CASSRLARYNEQFF. DNA of the CDR3: TGTGCCAGCAGCCGACTAGCGAGATACAATGAGCAGTTCTTC.

This rearrangement joins TRBV27 to TRBJ2-3; no firm D call. Germline V gene sequence: CDR1 MNHEY, CDR2 SMNVEV (reference sequence). This CDR3 comprises 16 residues. V was clipped by 6 bases and J by 2 bases, with 18 bases between them. The CDR3 spells CASRTFDRAFTDTQYF. The CDR3 DNA reads as TGTGCCAGCAGGACATTCGATCGGGCCTTCACAGATACGCAGTATTTT.

The chain joins TRBV19 to TRBJ2-1, with D unresolved. V lost 3 bases and J lost 11, with 14 bases in between. There are 13 residues in the CDR3. Germline CDR1 reads LNHDA; CDR2 reads SQIVND (reference sequence). CDR3 nucleotides: TGTGCCAGTAGTATGCCCCCTCATGGTAAGCAGTTCTTC. Translation: CASSMPPHGKQFF.

The chain couples TRBV11-2 to TRBJ2-7; 8 bases fit TRBD1. This CDR3 comprises 17 residues. Germline trimming cut 2 bases from V and 1 base from J; bases unmatched to any gene: 10. CDR1 and CDR2 (germline): SGHAT, FQNNGV. CDR3 protein: CASSLIRQGASSYEQYF. The DNA for the CDR3 is TGTGCCAGCAGCTTAATACGGCAGGGGGCATCATCCTACGAGCAGTACTTC.

This clone was detected a few times. The chain combines TRBV4-1 with TRBJ1-2, with 7 positions matching TRBD1. J gave up 0 bases and V 6 bases, and 7 bases lay outside the gene matches. CDR1 MGHRA and CDR2 YSYEKL come from the germline V gene. This CDR3 contains 15 residues. In nucleotides, the CDR3 is TGCGCCAGCAGTCCGGGGACAGCAACTAACTATGGCTACACCTTC. Protein sequence: CASSPGTATNYGYTF.

The chain has TRBV10-1 and TRBJ2-1; TRBD2 aligns across 9 bases. The CDR3 sequence is 15 residues long. In germline, CDR1 is WNHNN, CDR2 SYGVQD (reference sequence). Trimming took 6 bases from V and 7 from J; bases not matched to a gene: 10. The CDR3 sequence is CASRVAGVEGNEQFF. CDR3 DNA sequence: TGCGCCAGCAGAGTAGCGGGAGTAGAAGGGAATGAGCAGTTCTTC.

The genes are TRBV7-9 and TRBJ1-1; no firm D call. CDR1 is SEHNR and CDR2 is FQNEAQ in the germline V gene (reference sequence). The CDR3 consists of 11 residues. V shed 2 bases and J shed 2 bases, with 0 bases lying between them. CDR3 in amino acids: CASSLNTEAFF. CDR3 DNA sequence: TGTGCCAGCAGCTTAAACACTGAAGCTTTCTTT. Together with reference TRBV7-9 and TRBJ1-1, the CDR3 gives the full variable domain: DTGVSQNPRHKITKRGQNVTFRCDPISEHNRLYWYRQTLGQGPEFLTYFQNEAQLEKSRLLSDRFSAERPKGSFSTLEIQRTEQGDSAMYLCASSLNTEAFFGQGTRLTVV.

V and J are TRBV29-1 and TRBJ1-1, with D possibly TRBD1 on 5 matching bases. Trimming shortened V by 4 bases and J by 4 bases, and 10 bases separated the two germline ends. The CDR3 consists of 12 residues. Germline CDR1 reads SQVTM; CDR2 reads ANQGSEA. As DNA, the CDR3 is TGCAGCGTTGTTGGGGGTGGCACTGAAGCTTTCTTT. Residues: CSVVGGGTEAFF.

The V gene is TRBV28, the J gene TRBJ1-5; 8 nucleotides line up with TRBD1. Trimming removed 6 bases from V and 2 bases from J; junction bases left unmatched: 6. The germline gives CDR1 MDHEN, CDR2 SYDVKM. The CDR3 is 15 amino acids. The chain's CDR3 is CASREQGGGNQPQHF. The CDR3 bases are TGTGCCAGCAGGGAACAGGGGGGCGGCAATCAGCCCCAGCATTTT.

CDR3 region: CASSRLLAGGNNEQFF. DNA for the CDR3: TGTGCCAGCAGCCGCCTACTAGCGGGAGGGAACAATGAGCAGTTCTTC. This chain joins TRBV4-2 and TRBJ2-1, with TRBD2 matching over 13 bases. The CDR3 is 16 residues long. CDR1 is LGHNA, CDR2 YNFKEQ, per germline. The junction had 5 bases not matched to a gene; V was cut back by 4 bases and J by 5 bases.

This chain joins TRBV6-1 and TRBJ2-1, with 10 bases aligning to TRBD1. From germline, CDR1 is MNHNS and CDR2 SASEGT. V trimming: 8 bases; J trimming: 6 bases; junction bases outside the gene matches: 4. The CDR3 is 13 residues long. The DNA of the CDR3 is TGTGCCAGCGGACAGGGGGTAGTCAATGAGCAGTTCTTC. This translates into CASGQGVVNEQFF.

Turning to this clone: This sequence may be a read error, since a much larger clone differs from it by one base. The sample holds other DNA sequences that translate to the same CDR3. V is TRBV10-1 and J is TRBJ1-2, with TRBD1 as a possible D gene (6 bases). There are 13 residues in the CDR3. CDR1 and CDR2 (germline): WNHNN, SYGVQD (reference sequence). V shed 6 bases and J shed 0 bases, with 8 bases lying between them. Written as DNA, the CDR3 is TGCGCCAGCAGCCGGGACACTAACTATGGCTACACCTTC. It is translated as CASSRDTNYGYTF.

The rearrangement links TRBV30 to TRBJ2-2; D possibly corresponds to TRBD2 (6 bases). With 2 bases removed from V and 7 bases from J, the gap between germline ends came to 11 bases. CDR1 GTSNPN and CDR2 SVGIG come from the germline V gene (reference sequence). This CDR3 has 13 amino acids. CDR3 in amino acids: CAWSKRAGGELFF. CDR3 in DNA: TGTGCCTGGAGTAAGAGAGCGGGCGGGGAGCTGTTTTTT.

V is TRBV4-1 and J is TRBJ2-5; D is unresolved. Germline CDR1 and CDR2: MGHRA and YSYEKL. V gave up 0 bases and J gave up 7 bases, with 12 bases separating them. The CDR3 has 14 residues. This chain's CDR3 is CASSQDVQDGTQYF. CDR3 sequence (DNA): TGCGCCAGCAGCCAAGATGTCCAGGACGGGACCCAGTACTTC.

The chain recombines TRBV4-1 with TRBJ1-2; tentatively, D is TRBD1 (5 bases). The CDR3 loop spans 18 amino acids. Trimming cost V 0 bases and J 0 bases, with 17 bases left between them. The germline gives CDR1 MGHRA, CDR2 YSYEKL. This chain's CDR3 is CASSQDRVLLFTNYGYTF. In DNA, the CDR3 is TGCGCCAGCAGCCAAGACAGGGTACTTTTATTTACTAACTATGGCTACACCTTC.

This chain joins TRBV18 and TRBJ2-4, with a weak D call TRBD1 (6 bases). CDR1 is KGHSH and CDR2 is LQKENI in the germline V gene. Deletions cut 2 bases from V and 8 bases from J, with 16 bases between. This CDR3 has 15 amino acids. CDR3 amino acids: CASSPAQASGDIQYF. As DNA, the CDR3 is TGTGCCAGCTCACCAGCACAGGCCTCAGGGGACATTCAGTACTTC.

V is TRBV6-1 and J is TRBJ1-2; D perhaps matches TRBD1 (5 bases). In germline, CDR1 is MNHNS, CDR2 SASEGT. V lost 7 bases and J 1 base, leaving 13 bases between the germline ends. The CDR3 runs to 14 residues. The DNA for the CDR3 is TGTGCCAGCACCCGGGACCCTTATAACTATGGCTACACCTTC. As protein: CASTRDPYNYGYTF.

The V call is TRBV19, the J call TRBJ2-7, with TRBD1 as a possible D gene (5 bases). The CDR3 contains 13 residues. V shed 10 bases and J shed 6 bases, with 19 bases lying between them. CDR1 LNHDA and CDR2 SQIVND come from the germline V gene (reference sequence). DNA for the CDR3: TGTGCCACCTCAACCCAGGGCGGCGGCGAGCAGTACTTC. This codes for CATSTQGGGEQYF.

CDR3 protein: CASSSTGFQETQYF. CDR3 nucleotide sequence: TGTGCCAGCAGCTCGACAGGGTTTCAAGAGACCCAGTACTTC. The genes are TRBV9 and TRBJ2-5; 7 nucleotides agree with TRBD1. CDR3 length equals 14 residues. J lost 2 bases, V lost 4 bases, and 5 bases had no gene match. The V gene's germline CDR1 is SGDLS and CDR2 YYNGEE.

The rearrangement joins TRBV11-2 to TRBJ1-1; D uncertain. Germline V gene data show CDR1 as SGHAT and CDR2 as FQNNGV. The CDR3 length is 14 residues. V was trimmed by 8 bases and J by 0 bases, leaving 13 bases between them. The CDR3 loop is CASGVGTLNTEAFF. DNA for the CDR3: TGTGCCAGCGGCGTGGGTACGTTGAACACTGAAGCTTTCTTT.

The chain joins TRBV30 to TRBJ2-7; TRBD2 matches 8 bases. The germline V gene encodes CDR1 GTSNPN and CDR2 SVGIG (reference sequence). With 7 bases clipped from V and 3 bases from J, the junction kept 11 bases outside the gene matches. There are 14 residues in the CDR3. Here the CDR3 reads CAFVPGLVSYEQYF. CDR3 nucleotide sequence: TGTGCCTTTGTCCCGGGACTAGTTAGCTACGAGCAGTACTTC.

A note on this clone: Mismatch with germline at one junction end may stem from a read error. The chain joins TRBV6-6 to TRBJ2-7, with 7 bases matching TRBD2. The CDR3 runs to 14 residues. Germline V CDR1 and CDR2: MNHNY, SVGAGI (reference sequence). The CDR3: CASRPPGLTSERYF. CDR3 bases: TGTGCCAGCAGACCACCGGGACTAACCAGCGAGCGGTACTTC.

This chain connects TRBV5-1 to TRBJ2-3, with D unclear. V gave up 4 bases and J gave up 4 bases, with 13 bases separating them. Germline V gene data show CDR1 as SGHRS and CDR2 as YFSETQ. This CDR3 has 14 amino acids. CDR3 coding DNA: TGCGCCAGCAGCCCCAGTTCCTTACCAGATACGCAGTATTTT. Translation gives CASSPSSLPDTQYF. Drawing the rest from reference TRBV5-1 and TRBJ2-3, the complete variable domain is KAGVTQTPRYLIKTRGQQVTLSCSPISGHRSVSWYQQTPGQGLQFLFEYFSETQRNKGNFPGRFSGRQFSNSRSEMNVSTLELGDSALYLCASSPSSLPDTQYFGPGTRLTVL.

The rearrangement uses TRBV4-1 and TRBJ2-3; 10 bases are shared with TRBD2. The germline V gene has CDR1 MGHRA and CDR2 YSYEKL. Losses at the gene ends were 4 bases for V and 6 bases for J; bases not matched to a gene: 10. The CDR3 has 16 residues. CDR3 in DNA: TGCGCCAGCAGCCCCGCGCTAGCGGGAGTAGGTGATACGCAGTATTTT. Its translation: CASSPALAGVGDTQYF.

V is TRBV5-1 and J is TRBJ1-1; D is undetermined. Deletions cut 1 base from V and 1 base from J, with 8 bases between. The germline CDR1 and CDR2 sequences are SGHRS and YFSETQ. This CDR3 contains 14 residues. In DNA form, the CDR3 reads TGCGCCAGCAGCTTGTCCCCCCCGAACACTGAAGCTTTCTTT. Translating gives CASSLSPPNTEAFF. The entire variable domain, with the rest obtained from reference TRBV5-1 and TRBJ1-1, is as follows: KAGVTQTPRYLIKTRGQQVTLSCSPISGHRSVSWYQQTPGQGLQFLFEYFSETQRNKGNFPGRFSGRQFSNSRSEMNVSTLELGDSALYLCASSLSPPNTEAFFGQGTRLTVV.